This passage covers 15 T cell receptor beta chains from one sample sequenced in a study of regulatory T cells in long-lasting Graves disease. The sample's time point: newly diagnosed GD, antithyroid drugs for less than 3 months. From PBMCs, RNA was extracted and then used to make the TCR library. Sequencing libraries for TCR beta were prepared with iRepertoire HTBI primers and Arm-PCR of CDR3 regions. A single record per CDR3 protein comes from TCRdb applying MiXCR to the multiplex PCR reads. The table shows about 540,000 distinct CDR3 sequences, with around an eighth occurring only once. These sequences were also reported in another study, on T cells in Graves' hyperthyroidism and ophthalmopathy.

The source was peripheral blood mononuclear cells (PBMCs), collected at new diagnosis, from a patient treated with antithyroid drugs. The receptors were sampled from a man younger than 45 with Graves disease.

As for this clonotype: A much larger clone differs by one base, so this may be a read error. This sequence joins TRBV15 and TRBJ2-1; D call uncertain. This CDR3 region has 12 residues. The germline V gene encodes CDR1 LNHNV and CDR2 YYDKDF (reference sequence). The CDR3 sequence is CATSRDSNKQFF. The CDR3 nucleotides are TGTGCCACCAGCAGAGACAGCAATAAGCAGTTCTTC.

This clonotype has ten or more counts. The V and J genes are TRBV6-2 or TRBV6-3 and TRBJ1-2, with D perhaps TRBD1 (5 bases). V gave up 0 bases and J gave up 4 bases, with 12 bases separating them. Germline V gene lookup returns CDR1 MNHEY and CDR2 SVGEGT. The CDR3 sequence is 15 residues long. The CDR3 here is CASSYSGTGAYGYTF. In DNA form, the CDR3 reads TGTGCCAGCAGTTACTCCGGCACAGGCGCCTATGGCTACACCTTC.

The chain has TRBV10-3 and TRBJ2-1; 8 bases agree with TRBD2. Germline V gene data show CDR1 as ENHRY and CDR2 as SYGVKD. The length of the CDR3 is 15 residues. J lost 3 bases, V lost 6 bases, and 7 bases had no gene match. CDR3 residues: CAIREIAGNYNEQFF. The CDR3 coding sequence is TGTGCCATCAGAGAAATAGCGGGAAACTACAATGAGCAGTTCTTC.

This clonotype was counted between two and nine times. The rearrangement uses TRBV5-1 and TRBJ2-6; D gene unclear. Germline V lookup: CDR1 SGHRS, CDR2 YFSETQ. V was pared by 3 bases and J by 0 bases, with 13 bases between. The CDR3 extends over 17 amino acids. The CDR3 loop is CASSSGPPYSGANVLTF. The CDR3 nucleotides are TGCGCCAGCAGCTCGGGCCCGCCCTACTCTGGGGCCAACGTCCTGACTTTC.

In nucleotides, the CDR3 is TGCAGCGTTATCCCAGGGAGCAATCAGCCCCAGCATTTT. It codes for CSVIPGSNQPQHF. The J gene is TRBJ1-5, the V gene TRBV29-1; D might be TRBD1 (5 bases). This CDR3 region has 13 residues. V was shortened by 5 bases and J by 1 base, with 9 bases between the two germline ends. Germline V gives CDR1 SQVTM, CDR2 ANQGSEA. Filled out from reference TRBV29-1 and TRBJ1-5, the complete variable domain reads SAVISQKPSRDICQRGTSLTIQCQVDSQVTMMFWYRQQPGQSLTLIATANQGSEATYESGFVIDKFPISRPNLTFSTLTVSNMSPEDSSIYLCSVIPGSNQPQHFGDGTRLSIL.

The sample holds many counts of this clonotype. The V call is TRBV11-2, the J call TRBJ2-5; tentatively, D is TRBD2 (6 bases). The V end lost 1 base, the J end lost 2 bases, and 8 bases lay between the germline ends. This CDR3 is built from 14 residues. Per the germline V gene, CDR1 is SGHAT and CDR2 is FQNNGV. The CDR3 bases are TGTGCCAGCAGCTTAGGGGGAGGTCAAGAGACCCAGTACTTC. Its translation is CASSLGGGQETQYF.

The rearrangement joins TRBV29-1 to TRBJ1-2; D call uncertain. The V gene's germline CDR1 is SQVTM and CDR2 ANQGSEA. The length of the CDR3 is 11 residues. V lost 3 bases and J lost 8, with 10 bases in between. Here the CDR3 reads CSVDSQEGYTF. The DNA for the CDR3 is TGCAGCGTTGATAGCCAAGAGGGCTACACCTTC.

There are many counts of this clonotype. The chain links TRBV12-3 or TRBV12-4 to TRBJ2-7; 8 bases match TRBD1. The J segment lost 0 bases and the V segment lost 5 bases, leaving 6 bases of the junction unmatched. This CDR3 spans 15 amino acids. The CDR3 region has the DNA TGTGCCAGCAGTAAGCAAGGGACAGGCTCCTACGAGCAGTACTTC. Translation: CASSKQGTGSYEQYF.

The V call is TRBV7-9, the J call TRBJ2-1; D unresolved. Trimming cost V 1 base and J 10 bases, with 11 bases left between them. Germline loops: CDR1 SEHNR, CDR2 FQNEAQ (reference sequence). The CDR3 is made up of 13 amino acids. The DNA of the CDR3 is TGTGCCAGCAGCTTAGTAGGTCTTGGGGAGCAGTTCTTC. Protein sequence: CASSLVGLGEQFF.

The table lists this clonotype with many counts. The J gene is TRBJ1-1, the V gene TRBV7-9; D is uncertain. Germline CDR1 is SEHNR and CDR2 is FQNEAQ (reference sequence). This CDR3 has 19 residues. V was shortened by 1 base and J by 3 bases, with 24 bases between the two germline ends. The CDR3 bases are TGTGCCAGCAGCTTAGTATATGGTGACGGCCGCCTTGTGGACACTGAAGCTTTCTTT. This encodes CASSLVYGDGRLVDTEAFF.

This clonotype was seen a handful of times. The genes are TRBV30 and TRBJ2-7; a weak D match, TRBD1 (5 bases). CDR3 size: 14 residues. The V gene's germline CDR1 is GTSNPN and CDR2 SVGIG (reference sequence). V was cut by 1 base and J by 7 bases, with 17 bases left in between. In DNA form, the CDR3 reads TGTGCCTGGAGTGCCTCCACTACAGGCAAAGAGCAGTACTTC. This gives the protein CAWSASTTGKEQYF.

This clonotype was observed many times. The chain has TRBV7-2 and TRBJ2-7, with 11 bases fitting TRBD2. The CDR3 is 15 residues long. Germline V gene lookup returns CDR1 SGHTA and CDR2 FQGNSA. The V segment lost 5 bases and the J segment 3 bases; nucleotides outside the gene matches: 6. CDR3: CASSHTGTSGYEQYF. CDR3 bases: TGTGCCAGCAGCCACACCGGGACTAGCGGCTACGAGCAGTACTTC.

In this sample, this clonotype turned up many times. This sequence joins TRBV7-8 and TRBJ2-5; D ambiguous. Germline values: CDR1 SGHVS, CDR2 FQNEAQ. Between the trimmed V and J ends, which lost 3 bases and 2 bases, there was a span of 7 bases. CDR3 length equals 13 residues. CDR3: CASSFGGQETQYF. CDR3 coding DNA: TGTGCCAGCAGCTTCGGCGGTCAAGAGACCCAGTACTTC.

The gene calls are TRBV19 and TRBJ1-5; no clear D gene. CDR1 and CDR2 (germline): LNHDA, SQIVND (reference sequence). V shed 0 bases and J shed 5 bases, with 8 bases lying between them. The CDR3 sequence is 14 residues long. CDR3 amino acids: CASSIDRADQPQHF. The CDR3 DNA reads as TGTGCCAGTAGTATAGATCGGGCCGATCAGCCCCAGCATTTT.

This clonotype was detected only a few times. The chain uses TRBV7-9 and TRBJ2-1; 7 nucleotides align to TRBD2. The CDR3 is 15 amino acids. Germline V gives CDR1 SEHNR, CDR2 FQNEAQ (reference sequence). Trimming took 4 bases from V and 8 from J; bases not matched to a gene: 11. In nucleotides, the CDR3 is TGTGCCAGCAGCTCCCTTGGGGGGGGGAAGGATGAGCAGTTCTTC. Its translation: CASSSLGGGKDEQFF.